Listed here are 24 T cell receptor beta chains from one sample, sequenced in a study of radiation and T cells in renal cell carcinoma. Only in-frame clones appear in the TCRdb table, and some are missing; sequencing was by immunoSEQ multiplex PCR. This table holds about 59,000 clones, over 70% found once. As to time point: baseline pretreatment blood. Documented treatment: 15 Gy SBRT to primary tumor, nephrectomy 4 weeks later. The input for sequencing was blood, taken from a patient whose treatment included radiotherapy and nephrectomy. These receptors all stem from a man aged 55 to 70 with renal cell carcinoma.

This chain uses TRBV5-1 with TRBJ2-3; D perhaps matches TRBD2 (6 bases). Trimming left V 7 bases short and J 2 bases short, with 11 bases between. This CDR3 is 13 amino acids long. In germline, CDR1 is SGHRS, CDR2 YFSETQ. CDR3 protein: CASAGRFTDTQYF. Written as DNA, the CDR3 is TGCGCCAGCGCGGGAAGGTTCACAGATACGCAGTATTTT.

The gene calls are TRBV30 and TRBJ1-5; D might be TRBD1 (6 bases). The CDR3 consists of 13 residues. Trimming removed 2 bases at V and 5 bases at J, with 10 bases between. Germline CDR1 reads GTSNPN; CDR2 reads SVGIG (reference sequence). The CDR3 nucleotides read TGTGCCTGGAGTCGGGAGGGGGATCAGCCCCAGCATTTT. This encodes CAWSREGDQPQHF. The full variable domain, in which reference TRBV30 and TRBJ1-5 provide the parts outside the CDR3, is SQTIHQWPATLVQPVGSPLSLECTVEGTSNPNLYWYRQAAGRGLQLLFYSVGIGQISSEVPQNLSASRPQDRQFILSSKKLLLSDSGFYLCAWSREGDQPQHFGDGTRLSIL.

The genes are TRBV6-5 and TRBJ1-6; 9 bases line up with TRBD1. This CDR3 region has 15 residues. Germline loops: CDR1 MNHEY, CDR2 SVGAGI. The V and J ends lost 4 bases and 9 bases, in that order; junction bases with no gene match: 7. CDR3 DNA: TGTGCCAGCAGTTCCGGACAGGGGAGAGGTTCACCCCTCCACTTT. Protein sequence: CASSSGQGRGSPLHF.

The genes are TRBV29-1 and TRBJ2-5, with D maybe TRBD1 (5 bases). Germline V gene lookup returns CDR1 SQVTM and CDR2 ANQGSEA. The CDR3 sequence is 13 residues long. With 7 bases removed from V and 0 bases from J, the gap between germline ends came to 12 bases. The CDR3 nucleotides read TGCAGCGCTAAACAGGCGTACCAAGAGACCCAGTACTTC. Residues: CSAKQAYQETQYF.

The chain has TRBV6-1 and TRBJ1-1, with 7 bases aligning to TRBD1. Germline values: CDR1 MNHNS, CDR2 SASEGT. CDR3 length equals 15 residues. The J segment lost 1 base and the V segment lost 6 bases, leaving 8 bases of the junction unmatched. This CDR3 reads CASRRDRTGNTEAFF. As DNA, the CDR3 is TGTGCCAGCAGGCGAGACCGGACAGGGAACACTGAAGCTTTCTTT.

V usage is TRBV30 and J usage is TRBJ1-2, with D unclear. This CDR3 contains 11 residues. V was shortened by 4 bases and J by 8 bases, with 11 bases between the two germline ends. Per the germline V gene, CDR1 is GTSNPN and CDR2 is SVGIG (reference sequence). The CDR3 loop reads CAWTLVGGYTF. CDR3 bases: TGTGCCTGGACCCTCGTAGGCGGCTACACCTTC.

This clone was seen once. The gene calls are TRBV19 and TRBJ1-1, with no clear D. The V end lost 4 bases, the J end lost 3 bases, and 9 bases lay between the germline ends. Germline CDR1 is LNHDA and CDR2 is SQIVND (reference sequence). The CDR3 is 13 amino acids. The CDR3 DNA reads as TGTGCCAGTAGTACCAGAGAACACACTGAAGCTTTCTTT. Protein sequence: CASSTREHTEAFF.

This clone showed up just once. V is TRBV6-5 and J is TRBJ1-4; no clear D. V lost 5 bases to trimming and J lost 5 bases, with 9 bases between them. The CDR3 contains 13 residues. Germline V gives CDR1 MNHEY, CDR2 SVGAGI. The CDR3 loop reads CASSLSKNEKLFF. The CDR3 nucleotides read TGTGCCAGCAGTCTTTCGAAAAATGAAAAACTGTTTTTT.

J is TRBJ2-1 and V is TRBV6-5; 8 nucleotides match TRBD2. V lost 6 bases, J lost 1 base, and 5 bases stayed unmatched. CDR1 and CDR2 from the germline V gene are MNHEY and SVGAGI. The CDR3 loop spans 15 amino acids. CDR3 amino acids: CASRRTSPSYNEQFF. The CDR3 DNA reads TGTGCCAGCAGGCGGACTAGCCCTTCCTACAATGAGCAGTTCTTC.

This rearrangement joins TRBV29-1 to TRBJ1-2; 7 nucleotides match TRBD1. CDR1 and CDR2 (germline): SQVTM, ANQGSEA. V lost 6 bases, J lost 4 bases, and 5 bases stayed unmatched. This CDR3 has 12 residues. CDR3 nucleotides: TGCAGCGTCGGACAGGTCCCCTATGGCTACACCTTC. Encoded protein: CSVGQVPYGYTF.

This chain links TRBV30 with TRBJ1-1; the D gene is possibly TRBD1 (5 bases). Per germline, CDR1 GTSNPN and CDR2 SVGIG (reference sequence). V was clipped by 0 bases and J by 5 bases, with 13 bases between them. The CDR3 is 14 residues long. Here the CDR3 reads CAWSVSLEGTEAFF. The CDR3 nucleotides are TGTGCCTGGAGTGTATCTTTGGAGGGGACTGAAGCTTTCTTT. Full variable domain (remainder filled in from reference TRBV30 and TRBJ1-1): SQTIHQWPATLVQPVGSPLSLECTVEGTSNPNLYWYRQAAGRGLQLLFYSVGIGQISSEVPQNLSASRPQDRQFILSSKKLLLSDSGFYLCAWSVSLEGTEAFFGQGTRLTVV.

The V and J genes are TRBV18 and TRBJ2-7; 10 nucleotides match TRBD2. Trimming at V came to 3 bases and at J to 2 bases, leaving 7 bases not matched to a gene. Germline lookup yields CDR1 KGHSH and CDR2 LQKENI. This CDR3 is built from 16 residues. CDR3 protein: CASSPSLAGAPYEQYV. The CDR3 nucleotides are TGTGCCAGCTCACCGTCTCTAGCGGGAGCCCCCTACGAGCAGTACGTC.

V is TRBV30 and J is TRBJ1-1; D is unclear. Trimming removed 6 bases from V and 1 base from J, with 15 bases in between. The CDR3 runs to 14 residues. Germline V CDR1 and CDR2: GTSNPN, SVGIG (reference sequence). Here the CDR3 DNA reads TGTGCCTGCCCTAGGAGGGCACCGAACACTGAAGCTTTCTTT. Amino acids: CACPRRAPNTEAFF.

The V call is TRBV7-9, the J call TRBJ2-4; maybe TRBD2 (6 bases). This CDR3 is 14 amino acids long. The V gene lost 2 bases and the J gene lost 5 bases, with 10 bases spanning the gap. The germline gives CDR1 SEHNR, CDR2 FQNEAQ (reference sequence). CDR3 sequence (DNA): TGTGCCAGCAGCTTAAGGACGGGGGAAAACATTCAGTACTTC. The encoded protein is CASSLRTGENIQYF.

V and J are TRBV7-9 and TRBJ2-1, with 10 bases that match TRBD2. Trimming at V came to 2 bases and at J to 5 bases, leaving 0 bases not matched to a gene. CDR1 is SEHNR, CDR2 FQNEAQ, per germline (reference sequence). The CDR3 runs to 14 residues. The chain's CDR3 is CASSLTSGNNEQFF. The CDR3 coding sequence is TGTGCCAGCAGCTTAACTAGCGGGAACAATGAGCAGTTCTTC.

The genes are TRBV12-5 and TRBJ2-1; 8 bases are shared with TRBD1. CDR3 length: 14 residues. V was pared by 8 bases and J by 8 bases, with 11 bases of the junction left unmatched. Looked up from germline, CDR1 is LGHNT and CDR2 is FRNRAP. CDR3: CASLRTGRNDEQFF. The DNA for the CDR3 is TGTGCTAGTCTTCGGACAGGGAGGAATGATGAGCAGTTCTTC.

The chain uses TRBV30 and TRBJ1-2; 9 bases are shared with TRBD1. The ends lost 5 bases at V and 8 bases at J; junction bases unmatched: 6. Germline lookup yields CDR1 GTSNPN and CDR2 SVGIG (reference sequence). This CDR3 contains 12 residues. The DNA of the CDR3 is TGTGCCTGGGGTGAGACAGGGGGAGGCTACACCTTC. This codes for CAWGETGGGYTF.

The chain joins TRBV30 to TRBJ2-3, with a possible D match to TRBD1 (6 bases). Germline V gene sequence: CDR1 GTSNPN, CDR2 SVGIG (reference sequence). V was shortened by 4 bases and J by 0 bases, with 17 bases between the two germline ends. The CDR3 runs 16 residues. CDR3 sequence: CAWTQGFSGSTDTQYF. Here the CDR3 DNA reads TGTGCCTGGACCCAGGGGTTCAGCGGCAGCACAGATACGCAGTATTTT.

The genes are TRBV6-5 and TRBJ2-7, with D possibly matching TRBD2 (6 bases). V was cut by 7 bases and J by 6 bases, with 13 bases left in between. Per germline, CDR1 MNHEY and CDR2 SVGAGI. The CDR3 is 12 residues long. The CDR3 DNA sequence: TGTGCCAGCATGAATCGGCGGGGCGAGCAGTACGTC. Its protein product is CASMNRRGEQYV.

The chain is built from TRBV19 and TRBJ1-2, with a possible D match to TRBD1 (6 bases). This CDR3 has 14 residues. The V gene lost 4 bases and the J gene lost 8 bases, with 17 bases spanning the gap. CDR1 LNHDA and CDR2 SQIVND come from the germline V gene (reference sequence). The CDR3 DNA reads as TGTGCCAGTAGTACACGAACCTCAGGGGACGGCTACACCTTC. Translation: CASSTRTSGDGYTF.

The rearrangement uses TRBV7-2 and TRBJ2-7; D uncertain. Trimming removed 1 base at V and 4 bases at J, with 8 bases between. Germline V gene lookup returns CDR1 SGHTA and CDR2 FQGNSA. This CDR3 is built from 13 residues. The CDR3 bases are TGTGCCAGCAGCTTAGAGAGGTTGTACGAGCAGTACTTC. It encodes CASSLERLYEQYF.

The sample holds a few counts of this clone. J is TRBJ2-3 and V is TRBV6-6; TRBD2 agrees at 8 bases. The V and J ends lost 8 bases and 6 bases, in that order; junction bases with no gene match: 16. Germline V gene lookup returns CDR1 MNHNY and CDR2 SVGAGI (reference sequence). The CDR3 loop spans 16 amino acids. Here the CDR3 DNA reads TGTGCCAGCTCAAATCGGGGGGGGCCGTCGGGTGATACGCAGTATTTT. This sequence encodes CASSNRGGPSGDTQYF.

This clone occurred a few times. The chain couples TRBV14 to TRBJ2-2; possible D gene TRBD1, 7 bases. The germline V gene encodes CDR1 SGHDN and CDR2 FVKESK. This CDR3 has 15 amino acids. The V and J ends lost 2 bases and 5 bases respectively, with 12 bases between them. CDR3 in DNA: TGTGCCAGCAGCCAACAGGGGGGCAGGACCGGGGAGCTGTTTTTT. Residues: CASSQQGGRTGELFF.

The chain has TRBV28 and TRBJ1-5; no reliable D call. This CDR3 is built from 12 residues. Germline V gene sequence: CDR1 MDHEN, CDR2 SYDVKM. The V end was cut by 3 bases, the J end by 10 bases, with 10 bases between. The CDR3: CASSLQAQPQHF. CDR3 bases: TGTGCCAGCAGTTTGCAGGCGCAACCCCAGCATTTT.